This T cell receptor (beta chain) was identified during a study of radiotherapy plus CTLA-4 blockade in lung cancer (dated by TCRdb to 2016 to 2018). The study in broad terms: Objective responses occurred in approximately 17% of enrolled patients, and 31% achieved disease control. What the research found in general, with its limitations: After treatment with radiotherapy and ipilimumab, TCR clones that originated in tumors expanded in peripheral blood. The strongest predictors of response, as reported, were early dynamic changes in blood T cell clones along with a rise in serum interferon-beta after radiation.

At the junction V is shortened by 4 bases and J by 8 bases, with 15 bases in between. The CDR3 measures 14 amino acids from cysteine to phenylalanine. Only CDR3 DNA is held: 42 bases, read in frame from base 1. As encoded in the germline V gene, CDR1 is MGHRA while CDR2 is YSYEKL. The study evaluated CTLA-4 blockade (ipilimumab) given together with focal radiation therapy in patients who had chemo-refractory metastatic non-small-cell lung cancer. Library preparation employed the immunoSEQ multiplex PCR assay. The source is immuneACCESS, and TCRdb retained only in-frame sequences with V and J called. Part of the clones is not carried over; for the studies checked, unresolved V genes explain less than half of this, and the remainder is unexplained. The sample yields under 40,000 clones; roughly 70% were counted once. 3% to 5% of the sample rests with the top ten. Of note for this clone: This clone's antigen is unknown. No qualities accompany the bases; no much larger clone lies one base away.

The receptor's source is a human donor with non-small cell lung cancer who had stable disease on radiotherapy plus ipilimumab. The chain is made from TRBV4-1 and TRBJ1-5; tentative D gene TRBD1, with 6 bases matching. This material consisted of peripheral blood, taken from a patient treated with radiotherapy plus ipilimumab. Here is the DNA: TGCGCCAGCAGCCCCCGGGGGGCAGTGGAGCCCCAGCATTTT. The resulting protein is CASSPRGAVEPQHF.